The TCR beta chain described here comes from a study of CD4 and CD8 cells across lung adenocarcinoma regions. TCRdb reprocessed the PCR reads with MiXCR, giving one entry per CDR3 protein. Seen here are under 20,000 distinct CDR3 sequences, 51% observed once, and the top ten hold around 57%. V dropped 5 bases and J dropped 5 bases, with 19 bases sitting between them. The CDR3 contains 16 residues. Localized lung adenocarcinoma, a non-small cell lung cancer, affected the donors. This clonotype was counted at least ten times. This chain uses TRBV12-3 or TRBV12-4 with TRBJ1-5; tentatively, D is TRBD1 (5 bases). Sequenced input: CD8+ T cells from the center of a lung tumor. The clonotype comes from a female donor with lung adenocarcinoma. The CD4 and CD8 labels of this study may be unreliable. This CDR3 reads CASSLTLGGRDQPQHF. For the CDR3, the DNA is TGTGCCAGCAGTCTAACCCTCGGGGGACGGGATCAGCCCCAGCATTTT.